The 20 T cell receptor beta chains in this list originate from one sample, sequenced in a study of cytomegalovirus exposure and HLA in healthy donors (dated by TCRdb to the late 2010s). The library was obtained by the immunoSEQ multiplex PCR assay. The multiplex PCR relied on a mix of 60 forward primers for TCR Vbeta segments and 13 reverse primers for TCR Jbeta segments. Not all clones reach the TCRdb copy of this immuneACCESS table, which keeps in-frame sequences only. Checked studies attribute under half of the gap to unresolved V genes and leave the rest unexplained. This sample's table lists approximately 43,000 clones. The ten largest make up under 2% of the sample. The source material was PBMCs. The receptors originated from a woman aged 25 to 39 in good health and CMV-seronegative.

The chain combines TRBV7-9 with TRBJ1-2; D possibly corresponds to TRBD1 (5 bases). V lost 3 bases to trimming and J lost 7 bases, with 18 bases between them. Germline CDR1 and CDR2: SEHNR and FQNEAQ (reference sequence). The CDR3 sequence is 15 residues long. The CDR3 region is CASSLIQGYRAGYTF. The DNA for the CDR3 is TGTGCCAGCAGCTTGATCCAGGGATATAGAGCTGGCTACACCTTC.

The V call is TRBV14, the J call TRBJ2-3; 7 positions match TRBD2. Germline CDR1 SGHDN, CDR2 FVKESK. This CDR3 is 15 amino acids long. The V segment lost 4 bases and the J segment 3 bases; nucleotides outside the gene matches: 7. Written as DNA, the CDR3 is TGTGCCAGCAGCCTTCCGGGACTACCAACAGATACGCAGTATTTT. Protein product: CASSLPGLPTDTQYF.

This chain links TRBV28 with TRBJ1-5, with 8 bases identical to TRBD1. In germline, CDR1 is MDHEN, CDR2 SYDVKM. Unmatched junction bases numbered 6, after V lost 5 bases and J lost 3 bases. The CDR3 is 15 residues long. The CDR3 reads CASSETGGNNQPQHF. In DNA, the CDR3 is TGTGCCAGCAGTGAAACAGGGGGTAACAATCAGCCCCAGCATTTT.

The CDR3 coding sequence is TGTGCCTGGAGTGAGTGGGCCCGCCTGATGACTGGGGCCAACGTCCTGACTTTC. Translation gives CAWSEWARLMTGANVLTF. The chain links TRBV30 to TRBJ2-6; the D is unclear. V dropped 1 base and J dropped 2 bases, with 18 bases sitting between them. Germline CDR1 and CDR2: GTSNPN and SVGIG (reference sequence). The CDR3 consists of 18 residues.

The chain is built from TRBV7-6 and TRBJ1-4; no definite D call. Germline-derived CDR1 and CDR2 are SGHVS and FNYEAQ. The germline V and J ends were trimmed by 5 bases and 7 bases, with 20 bases remaining between them. The CDR3 is made up of 16 amino acids. The CDR3 DNA sequence: TGTGCCAGCAGCACTACGGCTAGTCGGGAGGGTGAAAAACTGTTTTTT. It codes for CASSTTASREGEKLFF.

The chain has TRBV4-3 and TRBJ2-5, with 7 bases matching TRBD2. Germline-derived CDR1 and CDR2 are LGHNA and YSLEER. With V trimmed by 4 bases and J by 3 bases, 8 bases remained unmatched. The CDR3 is 15 residues long. The DNA for the CDR3 is TGCGCCAGCAGCCCGCGCGGTGCGGGGGAAGAGACCCAGTACTTC. Amino acid sequence: CASSPRGAGEETQYF.

The chain employs TRBV27 and TRBJ1-1, with D maybe TRBD1 (6 bases). V was clipped by 5 bases and J by 0 bases, with 16 bases between them. Germline loops: CDR1 MNHEY, CDR2 SMNVEV (reference sequence). This CDR3 has 16 amino acids. The CDR3 sequence is CASSVMFGQMNTEAFF. The CDR3 DNA follows: TGTGCCAGCAGTGTGATGTTCGGACAGATGAACACTGAAGCTTTCTTT.

V gene TRBV7-2 combines with J gene TRBJ2-7; D may be TRBD2 (6 bases). V dropped 1 base and J dropped 12 bases, with 16 bases sitting between them. The CDR3 runs to 13 residues. Germline V CDR1 and CDR2: SGHTA, FQGNSA. The CDR3 coding sequence is TGTGCCAGCAGCTTAGTGGTGAACCGGGACTTGTACTTC. This translates into CASSLVVNRDLYF.

The gene calls are TRBV7-2 and TRBJ1-4, with D unclear. CDR1 is SGHTA, CDR2 FQGNSA, per germline. V was clipped by 1 base and J by 10 bases, with 13 bases between them. The CDR3 length is 14 residues. CDR3 sequence reads: CASSLGMGVVKLFF. CDR3 bases: TGTGCCAGCAGCTTAGGAATGGGAGTTGTAAAACTGTTTTTT.

V is TRBV28 and J is TRBJ2-5; TRBD1 agrees at 7 bases. J was trimmed by 8 bases and V by 3 bases; bases with no gene match: 12. The CDR3 runs 15 residues. Germline assignment: CDR1 MDHEN and CDR2 SYDVKM. For the CDR3, the DNA is TGTGCCAGCAGTTTTGAAGGGGGCCAAACGGTTACCCAGTACTTC. Translated: CASSFEGGQTVTQYF. The full variable domain, rest sourced from reference TRBV28 and TRBJ2-5, is DVKVTQSSRYLVKRTGEKVFLECVQDMDHENMFWYRQDPGLGLRLIYFSYDVKMKEKGDIPEGYSVSREKKERFSLILESASTNQTSMYLCASSFEGGQTVTQYFGPGTRLLVL.

The V gene is TRBV7-9, the J gene TRBJ2-3; 12 bases agree with TRBD1. Germline V gene data show CDR1 as SEHNR and CDR2 as FQNEAQ (reference sequence). With 4 bases clipped from V and 2 bases from J, the junction kept 4 bases outside the gene matches. The CDR3 sequence is 16 residues long. The DNA for the CDR3 is TGTGCCAGCAGCTCGGGACAGGGGGCGTTCACAGATACGCAGTATTTT. Its translation: CASSSGQGAFTDTQYF.

The rearrangement joins TRBV7-3 to TRBJ2-1, with TRBD2 identical over 8 bases. V gave up 5 bases and J gave up 4 bases; unmatched junction bases: 4. CDR1 is SGHTA and CDR2 is FQGTGA in the germline V gene. The CDR3 covers 14 residues. The DNA for the CDR3 is TGTGCCAGCAGCCCCTCTAGCGGGTACAATGAGCAGTTCTTC. Translated, it gives CASSPSSGYNEQFF.

The chain employs TRBV11-3 and TRBJ2-7, with 8 bases lining up with TRBD2. V shed 2 bases and J 4 bases; nucleotides not matched to a gene: 7. This CDR3 is 15 amino acids long. The germline V gene has CDR1 SGHNT and CDR2 YENEEA. CDR3 in amino acids: CASSLRREAPYEQYF. The CDR3, as DNA: TGTGCCAGCAGCTTACGGCGGGAGGCCCCTTACGAGCAGTACTTC. Looking up the rest from reference TRBV11-3 and TRBJ2-7 gives the full variable domain: EAGVVQSPRYKIIEKKQPVAFWCNPISGHNTLYWYLQNLGQGPELLIRYENEEAVDDSQLPKDRFSAERLKGVDSTLKIQPAELGDSAVYLCASSLRREAPYEQYFGPGTRLTVT.

J is TRBJ1-2 and V is TRBV10-2, with 8 bases identical to TRBD1. The CDR3 spans 16 residues. V was clipped by 2 bases and J by 8 bases; unmatched bases: 13. The germline CDR1 and CDR2 sequences are WSHSY and SAAADI. The CDR3: CASSEDGRGPVHGYTF. As DNA, the CDR3 is TGCGCCAGCAGTGAGGATGGCAGGGGGCCGGTTCACGGCTACACCTTC.

The V call is TRBV7-6, the J call TRBJ2-7; TRBD2 matches 7 bases. Germline-derived CDR1 and CDR2 are SGHVS and FNYEAQ. With V trimmed by 5 bases and J by 0 bases, 7 bases remained unmatched. CDR3 length: 15 amino acids. The CDR3 loop is CASSPGTTYSYEQYF. CDR3 DNA: TGTGCCAGCAGCCCGGGGACTACGTACTCCTACGAGCAGTACTTC.

The chain is built from TRBV6-5 and TRBJ2-7; the D gene is possibly TRBD1 (6 bases). Germline CDR1 reads MNHEY; CDR2 reads SVGAGI. V lost 4 bases and J lost 0, with 10 bases in between. There are 14 residues in the CDR3. The CDR3 DNA reads TGTGCCAGCAGTTTTGGGGACACCTCCTACGAGCAGTACTTC. Its translation is CASSFGDTSYEQYF.

The chain couples TRBV10-1 to TRBJ2-7, with D perhaps matching TRBD2 (6 bases). V lost 2 bases and J 0 bases, leaving 11 bases between the germline ends. The germline gives CDR1 WNHNN, CDR2 SYGVQD (reference sequence). The CDR3 has 15 residues. The DNA of the CDR3 is TGCGCCAGCAGTGAGGGTCTAGCGAGCTCCTACGAGCAGTACTTC. This gives the protein CASSEGLASSYEQYF.

V and J are TRBV5-1 and TRBJ2-7; 8 bases line up with TRBD2. CDR3 size: 16 residues. Germline trimming cut 4 bases from V and 9 bases from J; bases unmatched to any gene: 18. Looked up from germline, CDR1 is SGHRS and CDR2 is YFSETQ. CDR3: CASSPGGPAGAIRQYF. In nucleotides, the CDR3 is TGCGCCAGCAGCCCCGGAGGCCCAGCGGGAGCGATCAGGCAGTACTTC.

The gene calls are TRBV30 and TRBJ1-2, with 10 nucleotides matching TRBD1. In germline, CDR1 is GTSNPN, CDR2 SVGIG (reference sequence). The CDR3 is 12 amino acids. V was pared by 8 bases and J by 6 bases, with 6 bases of the junction left unmatched. For the CDR3, the DNA is TGTGCCAGGGACAGGGGAATGGATGGCTACACCTTC. Residues: CARDRGMDGYTF.

The chain is built from TRBV9 and TRBJ1-1, with TRBD1 as a possible D gene (5 bases). The V end lost 1 base, the J end lost 1 base, and 14 bases lay between the germline ends. Germline V CDR1 and CDR2: SGDLS, YYNGEE. The CDR3 has 16 amino acids. CDR3 coding DNA: TGTGCCAGCAGCGTATTACCCGGCGGACAGAACACTGAAGCTTTCTTT. This encodes CASSVLPGGQNTEAFF.